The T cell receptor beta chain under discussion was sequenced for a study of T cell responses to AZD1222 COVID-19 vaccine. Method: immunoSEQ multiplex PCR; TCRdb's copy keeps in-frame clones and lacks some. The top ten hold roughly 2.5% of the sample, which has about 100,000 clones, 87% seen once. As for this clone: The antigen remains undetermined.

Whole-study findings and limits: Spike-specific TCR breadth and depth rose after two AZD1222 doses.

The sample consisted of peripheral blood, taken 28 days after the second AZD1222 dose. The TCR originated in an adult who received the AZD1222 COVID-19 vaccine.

CDR3: CASSVTGQLYEQYF. CDR3 nucleotides: TGTGCCAGCAGCGTAACGGGACAGCTCTACGAGCAGTACTTC. The chain employs TRBV7-2 and TRBJ2-7; 7 bases are a match to TRBD1. Losses at the gene ends were 5 bases for V and 3 bases for J; bases not matched to a gene: 7. The CDR3 contains 14 residues. In germline, CDR1 is SGHTA, CDR2 FQGNSA. Filled out from reference TRBV7-2 and TRBJ2-7, the complete variable domain reads GAGVSQSPSNKVTEKGKDVELRCDPISGHTALYWYRQSLGQGLEFLIYFQGNSAPDKSGLPSDRFSAERTGGSVSTLTIQRTQQEDSAVYLCASSVTGQLYEQYFGPGTRLTVT.